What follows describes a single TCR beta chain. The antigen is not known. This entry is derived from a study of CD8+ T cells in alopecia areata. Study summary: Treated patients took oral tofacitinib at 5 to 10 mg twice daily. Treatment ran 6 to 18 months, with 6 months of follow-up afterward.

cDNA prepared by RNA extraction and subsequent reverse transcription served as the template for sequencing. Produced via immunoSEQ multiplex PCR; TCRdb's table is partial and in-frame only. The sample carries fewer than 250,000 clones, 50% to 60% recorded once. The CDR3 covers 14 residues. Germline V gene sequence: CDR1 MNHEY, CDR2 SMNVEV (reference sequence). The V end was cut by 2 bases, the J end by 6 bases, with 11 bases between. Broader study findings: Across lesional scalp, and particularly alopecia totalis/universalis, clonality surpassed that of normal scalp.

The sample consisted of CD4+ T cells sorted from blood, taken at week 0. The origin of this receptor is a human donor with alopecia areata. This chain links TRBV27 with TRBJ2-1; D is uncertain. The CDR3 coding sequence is TGTGCCAGCAGTTTAATTGGGGTAGCCAATGAGCAGTTCTTC. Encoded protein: CASSLIGVANEQFF.